This TCR beta chain was sequenced during a study of OX40 agonist ivuxolimab in advanced cancers. Broader study findings: Expanded clones tended on average to be more numerous among CD8+ T cells than CD4+. The work left the antigen specificity of expanded peripheral T cells undetermined.

Notes on this clone: As yet, its antigen is unknown.

Repertoires were generated with immunoSEQ multiplex PCR, while TCRdb's copy carries only in-frame clones and drops some. The table records roughly 71,000 clones, approximately 88% of them present only once. The germline V gene has CDR1 MNHEY and CDR2 SMNVEV (reference sequence). V lost 6 bases and J 6 bases, leaving 17 bases between the germline ends. The CDR3 length is 14 residues. This receptor was obtained from an adult with an advanced solid tumor such as melanoma, head and neck, liver or kidney cancer. The chain has TRBV27 and TRBJ1-2; D possibly corresponds to TRBD1 (5 bases). The sample was CD4+ or CD8+ T cells sorted from blood, taken in a trial of the OX40 agonist ivuxolimab. CDR3 bases: TGTGCCAGCAGGGTGTGGGGTGGGGCTGATGGCTACACCTTC. Residues: CASRVWGGADGYTF.